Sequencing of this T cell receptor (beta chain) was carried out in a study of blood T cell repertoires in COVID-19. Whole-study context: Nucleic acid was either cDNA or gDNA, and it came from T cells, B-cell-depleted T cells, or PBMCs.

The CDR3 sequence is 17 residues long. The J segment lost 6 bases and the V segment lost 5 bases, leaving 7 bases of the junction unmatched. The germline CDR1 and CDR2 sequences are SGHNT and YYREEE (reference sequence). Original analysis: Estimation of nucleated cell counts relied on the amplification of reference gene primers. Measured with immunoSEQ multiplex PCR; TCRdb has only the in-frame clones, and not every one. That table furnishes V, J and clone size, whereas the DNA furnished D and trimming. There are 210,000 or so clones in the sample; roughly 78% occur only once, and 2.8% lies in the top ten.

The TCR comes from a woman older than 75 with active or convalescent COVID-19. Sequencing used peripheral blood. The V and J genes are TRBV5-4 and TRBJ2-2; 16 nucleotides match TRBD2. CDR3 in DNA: TGTGCCAGCAGAGCCGGGACTAGCGGGGGGGCCGCCGGGGAGCTGTTTTTT. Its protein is CASRAGTSGGAAGELFF.